This T cell receptor (beta chain) was recovered during a study of untreated major depressive disorder. Per germline, CDR1 SGHTA and CDR2 FQGTGA. V was clipped by 2 bases and J by 3 bases, with 14 bases between them. CDR3 length: 15 residues. Note on this clone: Its antigen is not identified.

Controls lacked current or lifetime mood disorder and scored 5 or less on depressive symptoms. Participants with major medical conditions, Axis I/II comorbidities, regular medication or illicit drug use were excluded. About 95% CD4+ purity was typical by flow cytometry. Clones were sequenced by immunoSEQ multiplex PCR, and TCRdb holds only the in-frame ones, with some missing. The table lists 20,000 or so clones, around 85% of them singletons. Study outcomes and limitations: Compared with controls, depressed patients showed more TRBV05-01 (Vbeta 5.1) usage in CD4+ T cells.

The chain couples TRBV7-3 to TRBJ2-7; TRBD2 might be the D (5 bases). The sequencing input was CD4+ T cells from PBMCs. The sequence was collected from a young woman in good health. This CDR3 reads CASSLDLAPLYEQYF. The DNA for the CDR3 is TGTGCCAGCAGCTTAGACCTAGCCCCCCTCTACGAGCAGTACTTC.